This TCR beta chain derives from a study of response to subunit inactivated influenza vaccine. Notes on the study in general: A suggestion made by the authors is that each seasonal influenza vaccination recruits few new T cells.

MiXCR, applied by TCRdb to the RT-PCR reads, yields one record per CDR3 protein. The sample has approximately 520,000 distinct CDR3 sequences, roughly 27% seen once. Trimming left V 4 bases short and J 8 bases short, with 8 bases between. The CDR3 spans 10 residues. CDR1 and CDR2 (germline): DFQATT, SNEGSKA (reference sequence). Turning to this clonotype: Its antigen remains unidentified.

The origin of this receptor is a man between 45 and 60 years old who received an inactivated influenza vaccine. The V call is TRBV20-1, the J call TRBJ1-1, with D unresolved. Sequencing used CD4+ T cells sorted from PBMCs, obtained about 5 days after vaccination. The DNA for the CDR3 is TGCAGTGCTACGAAGAGAGAAGCTTTCTTT. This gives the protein CSATKREAFF.